This T cell receptor beta chain came from a study of blood T cell repertoires in COVID-19. Study-level information: Donors in the United States, Italy and Spain gave samples during acute or convalescent COVID-19. PBMCs, B-cell-depleted T cells, or T cells were the source of the cDNA or gDNA that made up the material.

Per the original methods: For nucleated cells, counts were estimated from reference gene primer amplification. TCRdb's copy holds only in-frame clones and misses some; the assay was immunoSEQ multiplex PCR. That table supplies the V and J calls and clone size; D and trimming were determined from the DNA. The sample has some 73,000 clones, approximately 80% seen once; the top ten hold around 4.1%. Trimming removed 8 bases from V and 0 bases from J; junction bases left unmatched: 1. The CDR3 spans 13 residues. Germline V gene sequence: CDR1 SGHTA, CDR2 FQGTGA. The J gene is TRBJ2-3, the V gene TRBV7-3, with 8 bases that match TRBD2. The source material was peripheral blood. The clonotype comes from a woman aged 55-75 years with acute or convalescent COVID-19. The CDR3: CASASGSTDTQYF. The CDR3 DNA reads TGTGCCAGCGCTAGCGGGAGCACAGATACGCAGTATTTT.